What follows describes a single T cell receptor beta chain. Its antigen is currently unknown. This sample was included in a study of OX40 agonist ivuxolimab in advanced cancers. Study-wide results and caveats: Both CD4+ and CD8+ T cell populations in blood had undergone clonal expansion by week 6 at 0.1 to 3.0 mg/kg. Among the lowest levels of clonal expansion were found in partial responders at 0.1-3.0 mg/kg. Averaged across samples, CD8+ T cells carried more expanded clones than CD4+ did.

Clones were read by immunoSEQ multiplex PCR, and TCRdb kept only the in-frame ones, dropping some. The data hold fewer than 95,000 clones, with about 93% observed a single time. Germline V gene sequence: CDR1 SGHTA, CDR2 FQGNSA. The V and J ends lost 0 bases and 2 bases respectively, with 6 bases between them. The CDR3 loop spans 14 amino acids. The source material was CD4+ or CD8+ T cells sorted from blood, sampled in a trial of the OX40 agonist ivuxolimab. This sequence originates from an adult with an advanced solid tumor such as melanoma, head and neck, liver or kidney cancer. The chain uses TRBV7-2 and TRBJ2-3, with a possible D match to TRBD2 (6 bases). In DNA, the CDR3 is TGTGCCAGCAGCTTAGCGGGACTCACAGATACGCAGTATTTT. It encodes CASSLAGLTDTQYF.